The entry below describes one T cell receptor beta chain. Recruited during active infection, patients (from Seattle) were subsequently followed longitudinally. Germline-derived CDR1 and CDR2 are SGHKS and YYEKEE (reference sequence). V lost 3 bases, J lost 5 bases, and 10 bases stayed unmatched. This CDR3 contains 15 residues. The protocol was immunoSEQ multiplex PCR, while the TCRdb copy is restricted to in-frame clones and leaves out a portion. The table lists some 72,000 clones, approximately 84% of them singletons. This sample was included in a study of blood T cell repertoires in COVID-19. Study background: Both acute and convalescent COVID-19 samples were obtained from the United States, Italy and Spain.

The clonotype was recovered from a man aged 50 to 60 with COVID-19, enrolled during active disease. The chain employs TRBV5-5 and TRBJ2-5, with 7 nucleotides matching TRBD2. The sample was peripheral blood. Written as DNA, the CDR3 is TGTGCCAGCAGCTGGGAGGGAGGGACCGGGGAGACCCAGTACTTC. This gives the protein CASSWEGGTGETQYF.